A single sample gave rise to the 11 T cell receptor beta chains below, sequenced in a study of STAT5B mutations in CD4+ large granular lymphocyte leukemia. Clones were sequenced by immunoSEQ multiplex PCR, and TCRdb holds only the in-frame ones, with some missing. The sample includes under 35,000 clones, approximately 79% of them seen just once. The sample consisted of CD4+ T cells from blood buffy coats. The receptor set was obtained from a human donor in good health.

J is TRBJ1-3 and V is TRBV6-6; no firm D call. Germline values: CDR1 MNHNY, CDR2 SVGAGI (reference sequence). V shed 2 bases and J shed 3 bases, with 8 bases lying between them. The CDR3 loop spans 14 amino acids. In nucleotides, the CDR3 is TGTGCCAGCAGTTACGCGGAGGGTGGAAACACCATATATTTT. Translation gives CASSYAEGGNTIYF.

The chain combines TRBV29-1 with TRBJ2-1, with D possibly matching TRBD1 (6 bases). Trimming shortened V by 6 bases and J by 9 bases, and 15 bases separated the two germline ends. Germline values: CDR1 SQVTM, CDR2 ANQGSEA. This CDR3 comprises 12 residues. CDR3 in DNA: TGCAGCGTGAACTCAGGGGTGGGTGAGCAGTTCTTC. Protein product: CSVNSGVGEQFF.

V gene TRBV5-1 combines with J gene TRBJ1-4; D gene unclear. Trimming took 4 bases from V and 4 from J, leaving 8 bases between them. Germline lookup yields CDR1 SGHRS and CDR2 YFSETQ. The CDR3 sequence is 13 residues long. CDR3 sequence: CASSTTDNEKLFF. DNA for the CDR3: TGCGCCAGCAGCACAACAGATAATGAAAAACTGTTTTTT.

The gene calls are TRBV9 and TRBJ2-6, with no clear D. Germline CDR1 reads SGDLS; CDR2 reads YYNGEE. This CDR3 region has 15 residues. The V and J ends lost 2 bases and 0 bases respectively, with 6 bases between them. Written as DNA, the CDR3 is TGTGCCAGCAGCGTGCCTCTCTCTGGGGCCAACGTCCTGACTTTC. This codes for CASSVPLSGANVLTF.

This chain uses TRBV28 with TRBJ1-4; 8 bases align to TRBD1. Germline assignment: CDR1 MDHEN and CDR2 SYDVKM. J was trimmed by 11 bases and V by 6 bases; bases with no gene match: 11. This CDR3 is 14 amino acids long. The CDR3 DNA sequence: TGTGCCAGCAGGCCGCCGGGACAGGTATTGAAACTGTTTTTT. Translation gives CASRPPGQVLKLFF.

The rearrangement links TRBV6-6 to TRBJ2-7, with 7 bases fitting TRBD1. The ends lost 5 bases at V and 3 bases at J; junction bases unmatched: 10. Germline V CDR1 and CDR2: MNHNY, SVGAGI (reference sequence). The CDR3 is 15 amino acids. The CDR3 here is CASSTRDRANYEQYF. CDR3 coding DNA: TGTGCCAGCAGTACCCGTGACAGGGCCAACTACGAGCAGTACTTC.

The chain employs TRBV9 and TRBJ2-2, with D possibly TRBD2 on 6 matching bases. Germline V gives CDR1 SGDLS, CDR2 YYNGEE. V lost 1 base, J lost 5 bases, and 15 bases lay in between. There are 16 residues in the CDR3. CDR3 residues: CASSVRAGSDTGELFF. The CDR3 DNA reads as TGTGCCAGCAGCGTAAGGGCGGGGTCGGATACCGGGGAGCTGTTTTTT.

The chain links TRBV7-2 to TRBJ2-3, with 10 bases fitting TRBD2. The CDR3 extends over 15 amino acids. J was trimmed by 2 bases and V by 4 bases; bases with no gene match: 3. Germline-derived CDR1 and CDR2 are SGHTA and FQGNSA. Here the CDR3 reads CASSSTSGFTDTQYF. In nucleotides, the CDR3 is TGTGCCAGCAGCTCGACTAGCGGGTTCACAGATACGCAGTATTTT.

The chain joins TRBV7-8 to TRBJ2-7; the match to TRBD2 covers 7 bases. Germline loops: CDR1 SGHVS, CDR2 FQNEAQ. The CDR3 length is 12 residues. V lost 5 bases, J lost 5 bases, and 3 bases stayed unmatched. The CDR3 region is CASSPGRDEQYF. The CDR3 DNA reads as TGTGCCAGCAGCCCTGGGAGGGACGAGCAGTACTTC.

The DNA for the CDR3 is TGCAGCGTTTCCCTCGGGACTAGCGTTTTCACAGATACGCAGTATTTT. This encodes CSVSLGTSVFTDTQYF. The chain joins TRBV29-1 to TRBJ2-3; 10 bases agree with TRBD2. The germline V gene encodes CDR1 SQVTM and CDR2 ANQGSEA. The CDR3 sequence is 16 residues long. V shed 5 bases and J 2 bases; nucleotides not matched to a gene: 10.

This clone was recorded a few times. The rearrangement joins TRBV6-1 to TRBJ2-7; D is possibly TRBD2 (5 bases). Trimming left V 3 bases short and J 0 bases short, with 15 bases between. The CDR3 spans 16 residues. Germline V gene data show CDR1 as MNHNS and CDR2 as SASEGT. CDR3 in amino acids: CASSEVRGFPSYEQYF. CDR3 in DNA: TGTGCCAGCAGTGAGGTCCGGGGTTTCCCCTCCTACGAGCAGTACTTC.